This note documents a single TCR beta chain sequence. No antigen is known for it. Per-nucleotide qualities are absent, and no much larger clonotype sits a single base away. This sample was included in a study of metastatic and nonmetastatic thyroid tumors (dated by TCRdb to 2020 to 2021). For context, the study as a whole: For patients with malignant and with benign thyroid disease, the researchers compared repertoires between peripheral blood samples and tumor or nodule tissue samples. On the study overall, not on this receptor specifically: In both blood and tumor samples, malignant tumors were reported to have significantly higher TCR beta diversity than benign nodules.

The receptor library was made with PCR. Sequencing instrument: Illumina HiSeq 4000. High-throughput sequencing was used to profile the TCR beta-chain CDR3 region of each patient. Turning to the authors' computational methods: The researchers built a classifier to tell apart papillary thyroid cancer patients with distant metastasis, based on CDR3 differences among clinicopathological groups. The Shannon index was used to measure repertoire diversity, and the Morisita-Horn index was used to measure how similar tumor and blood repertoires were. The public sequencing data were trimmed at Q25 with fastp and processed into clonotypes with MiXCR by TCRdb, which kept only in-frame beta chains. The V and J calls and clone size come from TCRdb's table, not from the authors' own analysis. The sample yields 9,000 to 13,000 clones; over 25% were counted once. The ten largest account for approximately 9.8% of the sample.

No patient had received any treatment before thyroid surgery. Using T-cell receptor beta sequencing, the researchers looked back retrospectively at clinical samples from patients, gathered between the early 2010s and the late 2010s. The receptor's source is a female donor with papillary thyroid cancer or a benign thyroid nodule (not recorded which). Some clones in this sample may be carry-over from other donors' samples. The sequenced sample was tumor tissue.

The CDR3 sequence is CASSPRGGTNTGELFF. The DNA reads TGTGCCAGCAGCCCCCGTGGGGGAACGAACACCGGGGAGCTGTTTTTT. In this chain, TRBV11-1 is recombined with TRBJ2-2, with a tentative D call of TRBD1 or TRBD2, each matching 5 bases. Based on the germline V gene (reference sequence), the CDR1 and CDR2 sequences are SGHAT and FQDESV. The CDR3, from cysteine to phenylalanine, totals 16 residues. Of all the DNA, just the CDR3 is kept, 48 bases in frame from base 1. V is reduced by 5 bases and J by 0 bases, leaving a spacing of 13 bases between them.